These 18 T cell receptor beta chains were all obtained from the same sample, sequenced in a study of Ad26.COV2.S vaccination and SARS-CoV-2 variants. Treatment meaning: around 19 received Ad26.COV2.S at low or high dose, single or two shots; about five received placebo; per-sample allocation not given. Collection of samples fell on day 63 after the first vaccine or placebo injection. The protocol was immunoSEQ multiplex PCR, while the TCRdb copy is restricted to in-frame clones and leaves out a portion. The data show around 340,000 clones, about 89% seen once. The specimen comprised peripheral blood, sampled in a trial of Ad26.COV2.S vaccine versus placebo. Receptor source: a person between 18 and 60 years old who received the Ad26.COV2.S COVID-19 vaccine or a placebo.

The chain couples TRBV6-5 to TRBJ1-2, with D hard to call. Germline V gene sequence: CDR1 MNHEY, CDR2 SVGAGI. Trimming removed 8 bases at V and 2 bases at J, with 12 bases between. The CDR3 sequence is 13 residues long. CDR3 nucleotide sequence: TGTGCCAGCTCGACTACCGGGAACTATGGCTACACCTTC. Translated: CASSTTGNYGYTF.

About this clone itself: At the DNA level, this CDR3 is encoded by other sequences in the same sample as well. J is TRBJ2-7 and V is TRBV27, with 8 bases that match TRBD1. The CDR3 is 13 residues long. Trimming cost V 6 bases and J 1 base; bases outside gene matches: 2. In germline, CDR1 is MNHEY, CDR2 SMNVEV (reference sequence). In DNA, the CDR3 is TGTGCCAGCAGGAGGACAGGGTCCTACGAGCAGTACTTC. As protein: CASRRTGSYEQYF.

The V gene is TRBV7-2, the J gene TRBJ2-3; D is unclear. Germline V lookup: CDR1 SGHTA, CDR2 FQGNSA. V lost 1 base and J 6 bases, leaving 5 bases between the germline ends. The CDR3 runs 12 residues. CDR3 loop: CASSLGIDTQYF. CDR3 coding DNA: TGTGCCAGCAGCTTAGGCATCGATACGCAGTATTTT.

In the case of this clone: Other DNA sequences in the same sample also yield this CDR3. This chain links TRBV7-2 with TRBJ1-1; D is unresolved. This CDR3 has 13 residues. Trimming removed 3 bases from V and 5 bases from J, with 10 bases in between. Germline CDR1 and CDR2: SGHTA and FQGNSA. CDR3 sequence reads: CASSFSGMTEAFF. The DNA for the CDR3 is TGTGCCAGCAGCTTTTCAGGTATGACTGAAGCTTTCTTT.

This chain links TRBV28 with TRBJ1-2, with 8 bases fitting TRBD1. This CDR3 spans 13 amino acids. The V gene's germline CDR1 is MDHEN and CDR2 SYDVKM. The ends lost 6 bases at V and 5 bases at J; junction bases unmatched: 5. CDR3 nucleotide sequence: TGTGCCAGCAGCCGGGGACAGGCTTATGGCTACACCTTC. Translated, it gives CASSRGQAYGYTF.

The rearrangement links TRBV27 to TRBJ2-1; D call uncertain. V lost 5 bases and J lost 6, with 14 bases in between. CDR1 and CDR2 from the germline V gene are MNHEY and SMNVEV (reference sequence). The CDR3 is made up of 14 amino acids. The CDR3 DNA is TGTGCCAGCAGTGGACCCGGACGGGTCAATGAGCAGTTCTTC. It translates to CASSGPGRVNEQFF.

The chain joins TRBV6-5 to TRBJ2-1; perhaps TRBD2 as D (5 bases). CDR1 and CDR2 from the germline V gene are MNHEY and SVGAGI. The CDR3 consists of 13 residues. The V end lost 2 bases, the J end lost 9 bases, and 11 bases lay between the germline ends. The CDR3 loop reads CASSYPEGGEQFF. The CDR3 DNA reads TGTGCCAGCAGTTACCCCGAAGGAGGTGAGCAGTTCTTC.

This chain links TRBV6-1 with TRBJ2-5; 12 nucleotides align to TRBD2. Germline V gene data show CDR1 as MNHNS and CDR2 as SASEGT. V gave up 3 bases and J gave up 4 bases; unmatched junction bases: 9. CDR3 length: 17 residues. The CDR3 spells CASSETSGGSTGETQYF. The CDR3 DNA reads TGTGCCAGCAGTGAGACTAGCGGGGGCTCGACAGGAGAGACCCAGTACTTC.

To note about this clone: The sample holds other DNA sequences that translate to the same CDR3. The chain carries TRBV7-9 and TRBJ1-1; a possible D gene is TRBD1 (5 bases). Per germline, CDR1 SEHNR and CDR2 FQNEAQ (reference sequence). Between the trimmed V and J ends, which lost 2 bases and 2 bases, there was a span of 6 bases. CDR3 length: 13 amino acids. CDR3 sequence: CASSLQGNTEAFF. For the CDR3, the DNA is TGTGCCAGCAGCTTACAGGGAAACACTGAAGCTTTCTTT.

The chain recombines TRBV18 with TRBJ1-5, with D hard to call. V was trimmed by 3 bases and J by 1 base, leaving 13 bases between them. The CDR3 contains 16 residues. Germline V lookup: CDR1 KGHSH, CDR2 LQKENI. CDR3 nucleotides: TGTGCCAGCTCACCCGGGCAGGTTGGGAGCAATCAGCCCCAGCATTTT. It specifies CASSPGQVGSNQPQHF. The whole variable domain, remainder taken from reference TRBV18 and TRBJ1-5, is NAGVMQNPRHLVRRRGQEARLRCSPMKGHSHVYWYRQLPEEGLKFMVYLQKENIIDESGMPKERFSAEFPKEGPSILRIQQVVRGDSAAYFCASSPGQVGSNQPQHFGDGTRLSIL.

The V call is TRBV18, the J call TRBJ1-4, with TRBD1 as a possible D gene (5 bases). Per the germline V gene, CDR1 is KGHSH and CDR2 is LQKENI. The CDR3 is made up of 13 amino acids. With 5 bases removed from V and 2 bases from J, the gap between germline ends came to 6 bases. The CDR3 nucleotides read TGTGCCAGCTCAGGGGCGACTAATGAAAAACTGTTTTTT. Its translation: CASSGATNEKLFF.

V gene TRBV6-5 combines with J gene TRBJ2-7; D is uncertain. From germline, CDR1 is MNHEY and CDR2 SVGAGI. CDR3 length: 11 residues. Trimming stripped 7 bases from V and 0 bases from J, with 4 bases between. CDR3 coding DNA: TGTGCCAGCACCCACTCCTACGAGCAGTACTTC. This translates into CASTHSYEQYF.

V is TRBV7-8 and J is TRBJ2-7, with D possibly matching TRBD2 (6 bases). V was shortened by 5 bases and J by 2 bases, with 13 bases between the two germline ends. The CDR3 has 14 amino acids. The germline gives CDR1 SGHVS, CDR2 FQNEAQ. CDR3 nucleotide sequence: TGTGCCAGCAGCGACGGGGCGGGAACCTACGAGCAGTACTTC. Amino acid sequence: CASSDGAGTYEQYF.

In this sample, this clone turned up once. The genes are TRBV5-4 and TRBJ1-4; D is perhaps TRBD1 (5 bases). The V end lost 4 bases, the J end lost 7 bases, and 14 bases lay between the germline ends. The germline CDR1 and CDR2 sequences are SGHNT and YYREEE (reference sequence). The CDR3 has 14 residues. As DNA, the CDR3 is TGTGCCAGCAGCAGCAGGGAGAGGGGTGAAAAACTGTTTTTT. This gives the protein CASSSRERGEKLFF.

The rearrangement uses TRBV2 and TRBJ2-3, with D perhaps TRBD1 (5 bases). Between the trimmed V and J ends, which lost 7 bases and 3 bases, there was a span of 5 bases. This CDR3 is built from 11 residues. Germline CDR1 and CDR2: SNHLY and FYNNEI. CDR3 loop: CASKGTDTQYF. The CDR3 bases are TGTGCCAGCAAGGGGACAGATACGCAGTATTTT.

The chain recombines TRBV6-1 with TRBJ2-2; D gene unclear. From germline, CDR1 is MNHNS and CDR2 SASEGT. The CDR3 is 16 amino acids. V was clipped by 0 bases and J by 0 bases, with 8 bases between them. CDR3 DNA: TGTGCCAGCAGTGAAGCGGTGACAACGAACACCGGGGAGCTGTTTTTT. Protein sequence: CASSEAVTTNTGELFF.

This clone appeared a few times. The CDR3: CASRPKRGSAYEQYF. The CDR3 DNA sequence: TGTGCCAGCAGACCTAAGCGGGGAAGCGCCTACGAGCAGTACTTC. The gene calls are TRBV6-5 and TRBJ2-7; 7 nucleotides match TRBD2. Germline loops: CDR1 MNHEY, CDR2 SVGAGI. The CDR3 length is 15 residues. Unmatched junction bases numbered 10, after V lost 6 bases and J lost 2 bases.

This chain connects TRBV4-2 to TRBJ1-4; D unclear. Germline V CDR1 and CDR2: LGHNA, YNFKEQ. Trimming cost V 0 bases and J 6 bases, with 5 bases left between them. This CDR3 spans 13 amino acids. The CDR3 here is CASSQDRDEKLFF. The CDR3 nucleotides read TGTGCCAGCAGCCAAGATCGGGATGAAAAACTGTTTTTT.